The 24 T cell receptor beta chains listed next were all sequenced from one sample in a study of neurological immune-mediated disorders. Each CDR3 protein is one row after TCRdb ran MiXCR on the 5' RACE reads. The sample lists approximately 26,000 distinct CDR3 sequences, 2% to 2.5% occurring once. The sample consisted of PBMCs. The receptors were gathered from a woman aged 50 to 65 with multiple sclerosis.

In its sample, this clonotype was seen many times. The chain links TRBV12-3 or TRBV12-4 to TRBJ1-2; D is unclear. There are 11 residues in the CDR3. Trimming cost V 5 bases and J 8 bases, with 9 bases left between them. The CDR3 here is CASSPYNGYTF. DNA of the CDR3: TGTGCCAGCAGTCCGTACAACGGCTACACCTTC.

This clonotype was observed many times. V and J are TRBV5-1 and TRBJ2-3; tentatively, D is TRBD1 or TRBD2 (6 bases each). With 0 bases removed from V and 6 bases from J, the gap between germline ends came to 17 bases. Germline V gene data show CDR1 as SGHRS and CDR2 as YFSETQ. This CDR3 region has 16 residues. The CDR3 nucleotides are TGCGCCAGCAGCTTGGCCGGGGGCCGGGGAATGGATACGCAGTATTTT. It translates to CASSLAGGRGMDTQYF.

This clonotype was seen at least ten times. This chain links TRBV12-3 or TRBV12-4 with TRBJ2-7, with 8 bases identical to TRBD2. J gave up 5 bases and V 5 bases, and 8 bases lay outside the gene matches. The CDR3 has 14 amino acids. CDR3 coding DNA: TGTGCCAGCAGTATCCCGGGGGGGATGAACGAGCAGTACTTC. Protein sequence: CASSIPGGMNEQYF.

In its sample, this clonotype was seen many times. J is TRBJ1-2 and V is TRBV9, with unresolved D. This CDR3 is 15 amino acids long. Trimming removed 4 bases at V and 1 base at J, with 14 bases between. Per germline, CDR1 SGDLS and CDR2 YYNGEE. CDR3 residues: CASSPPNTFNYGYTF. The CDR3 DNA is TGTGCCAGCAGCCCCCCGAACACCTTTAACTATGGCTACACCTTC.

The sample holds a few counts of this clonotype. The CDR3 does not end in the conserved phenylalanine or tryptophan, so this is likely a read error. V and J are TRBV20-1 and TRBJ2-1; 11 positions match TRBD2. The CDR3 contains 14 residues. V lost 4 bases and J lost 6; bases outside the gene matches: 5. Germline V gives CDR1 DFQATT, CDR2 SNEGSKA (reference sequence). CDR3 nucleotides: TGCAGTGCTATAGCGGGGGGGAGGGTCAATGAGCAGTTCTGC. It encodes CSAIAGGRVNEQFC.

This clonotype was detected ten times or more. The chain uses TRBV6-5 and TRBJ2-5, with D possibly matching TRBD2 (5 bases). The germline V gene has CDR1 MNHEY and CDR2 SVGAGI. V lost 6 bases and J lost 1, with 9 bases in between. This CDR3 has 13 residues. CDR3 amino acids: CASRREIQETQYF. CDR3 bases: TGTGCCAGCAGGAGGGAAATCCAAGAGACCCAGTACTTC.

Sample share makes this clonotype medium-sized. The chain recombines TRBV10-3 with TRBJ1-6; 7 nucleotides line up with TRBD1. V was pared by 6 bases and J by 10 bases, with 9 bases of the junction left unmatched. CDR1 and CDR2 from the germline V gene are ENHRY and SYGVKD. This CDR3 is built from 14 residues. CDR3: CAIRVPGGASPLHF. CDR3 sequence (DNA): TGTGCCATCAGGGTCCCAGGGGGTGCGTCACCCCTCCACTTT.

This clonotype was seen many times. This chain connects TRBV6-1 to TRBJ2-1; 14 bases align to TRBD2. The CDR3 extends over 18 amino acids. Germline CDR1 and CDR2: MNHNS and SASEGT. The trim removed 4 bases at V and 11 bases at J, leaving 16 bases unmatched. The chain's CDR3 is CASSVRGLAGETFRQQFF. In nucleotides, the CDR3 is TGTGCCAGCAGTGTGCGGGGACTAGCGGGAGAGACCTTTAGGCAGCAGTTCTTC.

This clonotype showed up many times. This chain links TRBV6-5 with TRBJ1-2, with unresolved D. CDR1 is MNHEY, CDR2 SVGAGI, per germline. Trimming pared 8 bases from V and 5 bases from J, leaving 12 bases between. This CDR3 is 12 amino acids long. The CDR3 DNA sequence: TGTGCCAGCGCGCCCAGCCTTTATGGCTACACCTTC. The encoded protein is CASAPSLYGYTF.

The table lists this clonotype with many counts. The chain couples TRBV5-6 to TRBJ1-1; TRBD1 might be the D (5 bases). Trimming took 1 base from V and 5 from J, leaving 12 bases between them. This CDR3 spans 14 amino acids. Germline CDR1 is SGHDT and CDR2 is YYEEEE. CDR3 DNA: TGTGCCAGCAGCTTGCGGGGGTCGTGGACTGAAGCTTTCTTT. Its protein product is CASSLRGSWTEAFF.

Many counts were recorded for this clonotype. The rearrangement links TRBV11-3 to TRBJ1-1; 7 nucleotides match TRBD1. V gave up 4 bases and J gave up 5 bases; unmatched junction bases: 7. The germline V gene has CDR1 SGHNT and CDR2 YENEEA. CDR3 length: 14 amino acids. CDR3 nucleotide sequence: TGTGCCAGCAGCTCGACAGGGAGAGGGACTGAAGCTTTCTTT. This encodes CASSSTGRGTEAFF.

This chain uses TRBV5-1 with TRBJ2-7, with TRBD1 matching over 12 bases. This CDR3 contains 16 residues. V shed 4 bases and J 5 bases; nucleotides not matched to a gene: 10. Germline lookup yields CDR1 SGHRS and CDR2 YFSETQ. The CDR3: CASSIVGQGALHEQYF. DNA for the CDR3: TGCGCCAGCAGCATCGTGGGACAGGGGGCTTTGCACGAGCAGTACTTC.

This clonotype was seen repeatedly, ten times or more. The chain links TRBV15 to TRBJ2-4; the D call may be TRBD1 or TRBD2 (5 bases each). From germline, CDR1 is LNHNV and CDR2 YYDKDF (reference sequence). The CDR3 length is 16 residues. V dropped 3 bases and J dropped 0 bases, with 12 bases sitting between them. CDR3 protein: CATSRGVGLAKNIQYF. In DNA form, the CDR3 reads TGTGCCACCAGCAGGGGGGTCGGACTAGCCAAAAACATTCAGTACTTC.

This clonotype was detected ten times or more. V is TRBV27 and J is TRBJ1-4; no reliable D call. This CDR3 has 14 amino acids. V was trimmed by 3 bases and J by 8 bases, leaving 13 bases between them. The V gene's germline CDR1 is MNHEY and CDR2 SMNVEV (reference sequence). This CDR3 is CASSFDRAGEKLFF. CDR3 nucleotide sequence: TGTGCCAGCAGTTTCGACCGGGCTGGGGAAAAACTGTTTTTT.

For this clonotype: The final CDR3 position lacks the conserved phenylalanine or tryptophan, pointing to a likely read error. The chain employs TRBV5-1 and TRBJ1-2; D remains unclear. Germline loops: CDR1 SGHRS, CDR2 YFSETQ. V was shortened by 0 bases and J by 4 bases, with 7 bases between the two germline ends. The length of the CDR3 is 13 residues. This CDR3 reads CASSLGAAYGYTI. The CDR3 DNA reads as TGCGCCAGCAGCTTGGGGGCAGCCTATGGCTACACCATC.

At least ten counts were recorded for this clonotype. The rearrangement joins TRBV30 to TRBJ2-3, with TRBD2 as a possible D gene (7 bases). Germline V lookup: CDR1 GTSNPN, CDR2 SVGIG (reference sequence). This CDR3 region has 15 residues. V shed 0 bases and J shed 6 bases, with 16 bases lying between them. CDR3 coding DNA: TGTGCCTGGAGTGTACGGGGGGCTCTCTCGGATACGCAGTATTTT. Encoded protein: CAWSVRGALSDTQYF.

This clonotype came up many times. The chain combines TRBV4-2 with TRBJ2-7, with D perhaps given as TRBD1 or TRBD2 (5 bases each). Germline-derived CDR1 and CDR2 are LGHNA and YNFKEQ. The ends were cut back, 4 bases at V and 5 bases at J, with 18 bases in the middle. The length of the CDR3 is 15 residues. The CDR3 spells CASSRASARENEQYF. The CDR3 nucleotides read TGTGCCAGCAGCCGTGCGTCGGCCAGGGAGAACGAGCAGTACTTC.

This clonotype was counted at least ten times. The V and J genes are TRBV5-1 and TRBJ2-7, with 7 bases lining up with TRBD2. CDR3 size: 17 residues. V was pared by 0 bases and J by 0 bases, with 9 bases of the junction left unmatched. Germline V lookup: CDR1 SGHRS, CDR2 YFSETQ. The CDR3 DNA follows: TGCGCCAGCAGCTTGGGGCCTAGCGGTTCGAGCTCCTACGAGCAGTACTTC. This sequence encodes CASSLGPSGSSSYEQYF.

This clonotype was seen repeatedly, ten times or more. The rearrangement joins TRBV6-2 or TRBV6-3 to TRBJ1-2, with D perhaps TRBD1 (5 bases). Trimming shortened V by 1 base and J by 4 bases, and 16 bases separated the two germline ends. The CDR3 spans 16 residues. Germline lookup yields CDR1 MNHEY and CDR2 SVGEGT. The CDR3 region has the DNA TGTGCCAGCAGTTACTTATACCACGGGACCCTCTATGGCTACACCTTC. Translated, it gives CASSYLYHGTLYGYTF.

On this clonotype itself: The CDR3 does not close with the conserved phenylalanine or tryptophan, likely indicating a read error. The chain has TRBV20-1 and TRBJ2-5, with 7 bases that match TRBD1. V shed 4 bases and J 5 bases; nucleotides not matched to a gene: 10. The CDR3 spans 14 residues. Germline assignment: CDR1 DFQATT and CDR2 SNEGSKA (reference sequence). The DNA for the CDR3 is TGCAGTGCTAACCTGGACAGGCTGAGGGAGACCCAGTACTTA. Translated: CSANLDRLRETQYL.

This clonotype was seen repeatedly, ten times or more. The chain couples TRBV7-2 to TRBJ1-2, with 7 nucleotides matching TRBD1. CDR1 and CDR2 (germline): SGHTA, FQGNSA. This CDR3 is built from 14 residues. V dropped 4 bases and J dropped 8; count of bases not matched to a gene: 10. CDR3 coding DNA: TGTGCCAGCAGCTCCCAAGACAGGGTTGGGGGCTACACCTTC. Protein sequence: CASSSQDRVGGYTF.

This clonotype is medium-sized. The V call is TRBV27, the J call TRBJ1-1, with D unresolved. The CDR3 contains 13 residues. Germline V gives CDR1 MNHEY, CDR2 SMNVEV (reference sequence). V was pared by 0 bases and J by 3 bases, with 5 bases between. The CDR3 DNA follows: TGTGCCAGCAGTTTATCGAGGTACACTGAAGCTTTCTTT. It is translated as CASSLSRYTEAFF.

This clonotype was picked up many times. The chain joins TRBV12-3 or TRBV12-4 to TRBJ2-1; 9 bases map to TRBD2. The CDR3 extends over 13 amino acids. V lost 10 bases to trimming and J lost 4 bases; unmatched junction nucleotides: 5. The CDR3 nucleotides read TGTGCCACCCAGACTAGCGGATACAATGAGCAGTTCTTC. Translation: CATQTSGYNEQFF.

This clonotype has ten or more counts. The V and J genes are TRBV11-2 and TRBJ2-2, with D uncertain. V lost 2 bases, J lost 6 bases, and 10 bases lay in between. Germline V lookup: CDR1 SGHAT, CDR2 FQNNGV. The length of the CDR3 is 14 residues. DNA for the CDR3: TGTGCCAGCAGCTTAATGTTCGGGTCCGGGGAGCTGTTTTTT. Amino acids: CASSLMFGSGELFF.